The entry that follows covers one TCR beta chain sequence. This sample stems from a study of T cells in Graves' hyperthyroidism and ophthalmopathy. The CDR3 is 15 residues long. The V and J ends lost 0 bases and 1 base respectively, with 9 bases between them. Germline assignment: CDR1 MNHNY and CDR2 SVGAGI (reference sequence). Researchers amplified the TCR beta CDR3 regions from RNA transcripts. First-round RT-PCR with HTBI primers amplified the TCR CDR3 region. TCRdb passed the multiplex PCR reads through MiXCR, listing each CDR3 protein once. The profile shows around 290,000 distinct CDR3 sequences, 13% of them singletons.

This sequence was found in a woman in her 30s with Graves' hyperthyroidism that later progressed to Graves' ophthalmopathy. The chain recombines TRBV6-6 with TRBJ1-1, with D unclear. What was sequenced was blood. The CDR3 reads CASSYSREGNTEAFF. Written as DNA, the CDR3 is TGTGCCAGCAGTTACTCGAGGGAAGGGAACACTGAAGCTTTCTTT.